This T cell receptor (beta chain) was documented in a study of T cell responses to AZD1222 COVID-19 vaccine. Overall study findings and caveats: The donor cohort was predominantly white British with a female majority, and clonal diversity may have been underestimated.

Of note for this clone: The antigen is undetermined.

Assay used: immunoSEQ multiplex PCR; TCRdb lists only in-frame clones, some missing. The sample lists about 180,000 clones; over 85% were seen once. The material sequenced was peripheral blood, taken on day 0 of AZD1222 vaccination. This sequence was found in an adult in good health.

CDR3 protein: CATSDSRSEQFF. The CDR3, as DNA: TGTGCCACCAGTGATTCGAGGAGTGAGCAGTTCTTC. The chain is built from TRBV24-1 and TRBJ2-1; D is uncertain. CDR3 size: 12 residues. CDR1 is KGHDR and CDR2 is SFDVKD in the germline V gene. V gave up 2 bases and J gave up 9 bases, with 7 bases separating them.